This T cell receptor beta chain was sequenced for a study of Graves' ophthalmopathy and Graves' hyperthyroidism. Across the whole study: Peripheral blood samples were taken at initial diagnosis, before any treatment.

The sequenced template was RNA, covering the TCR beta CDR3 region. The workflow started with a first-round RT-PCR run with HTBI primers and then moved on to a second-round multiplex PCR. Via MiXCR, TCRdb re-called the multiplex PCR reads, giving one row per CDR3 protein. The data contain 200,000 to 250,000 distinct CDR3 sequences, around a fifth of them seen just once; the ten biggest clones take up roughly 45%. Findings of the study overall: A 13-signature model separated ophthalmopathy from stable hyperthyroidism, reaching less than 90% sensitivity and roughly 82% specificity cross-validated.

The CDR3 runs to 11 residues. Deletions cut 7 bases from V and 5 bases from J, with 8 bases between. Looked up from germline, CDR1 is MGHDK and CDR2 is SYGVNS. PBMCs stemmed from 7.5 to 10 ml of fresh peripheral blood. This clonotype was seen ten or more times. The antigen is unknown. The clonotype was recovered from a woman aged 50 to 60 with Graves' ophthalmopathy. This rearrangement joins TRBV25-1 to TRBJ1-2; D is unclear. The sample comprised peripheral blood. The CDR3 is CASTDGYGYTF. The CDR3 nucleotides read TGTGCCAGCACCGACGGTTATGGCTACACCTTC.